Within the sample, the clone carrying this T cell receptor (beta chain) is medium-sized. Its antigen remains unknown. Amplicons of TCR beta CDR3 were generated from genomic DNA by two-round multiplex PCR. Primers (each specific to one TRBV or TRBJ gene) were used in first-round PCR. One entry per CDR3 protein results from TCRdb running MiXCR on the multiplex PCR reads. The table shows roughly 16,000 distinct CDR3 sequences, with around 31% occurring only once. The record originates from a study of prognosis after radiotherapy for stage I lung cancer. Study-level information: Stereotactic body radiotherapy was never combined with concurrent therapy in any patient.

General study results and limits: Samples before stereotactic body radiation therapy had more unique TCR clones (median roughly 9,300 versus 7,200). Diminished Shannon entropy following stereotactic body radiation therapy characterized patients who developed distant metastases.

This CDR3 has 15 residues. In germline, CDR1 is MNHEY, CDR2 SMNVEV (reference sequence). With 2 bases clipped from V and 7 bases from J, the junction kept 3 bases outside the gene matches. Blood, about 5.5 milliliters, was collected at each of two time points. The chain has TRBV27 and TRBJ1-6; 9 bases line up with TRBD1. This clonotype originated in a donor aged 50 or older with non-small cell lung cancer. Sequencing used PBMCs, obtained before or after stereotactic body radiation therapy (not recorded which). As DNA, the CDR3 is TGTGCCAGCAGTTTAACCGGGACAGGGAATTCACCCCTCCACTTT. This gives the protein CASSLTGTGNSPLHF.